This T cell receptor (beta chain) originates from a study of T cell responses to AZD1222 COVID-19 vaccine (dated by TCRdb to about 2021). Regarding the complete study: AZD1222 recipients given second doses at about 4 weeks or at about 12 weeks were pooled, since spike-specific TCR depth and breadth were not found to differ between the two schedules. Trial participants were enrolled by age into 18-55, 56-69 and 70-plus year subgroups, with roughly 160, 29 and 62 TCR-sequenced participants respectively. A total of under 250 trial participants underwent TCR sequencing, of whom roughly 210 had received two doses of AZD1222 and about 25 had received two doses of the MenACWY control vaccine. Results and caveats for the whole study, not just this receptor: The 56-69-year group was small, and its depth increase did not reach significance, likely because of low power. Because no day 14 peak-response samples were available, repertoires were characterized only after the peak T cell response. Reportedly, almost half of the unique spike-specific TCRs recognized epitopes lying outside the regions that are mutated in the B.1.351 and B.1.1.7 variants. After two AZD1222 doses, both the breadth and the depth of spike-specific TCRs were significantly higher than at day 0 and than in MenACWY recipients. Participants were mostly white British and included more females than males, and it was suggested by the authors that clonal diversity may have been underestimated. Conclusions about previously exposed vaccinees are limited because only five to seven AZD1222 recipients were SARS-CoV-2 seropositive at baseline. The vaccine-associated CD4 TCRs covered the entire spike protein, and the dominant responses fell in regions 160-218 and 743-854.

As encoded in the germline V gene, CDR1 is MDHEN while CDR2 is SYDVKM. The CDR3 has 16 amino acids, counting the end cysteine and phenylalanine. Only the CDR3 DNA is retained, 48 bases long and in frame from the first base. V loses 5 bases, J loses 6 bases, and the germline ends lie 19 bases apart. The CDR3 regions of human TCRbeta chains were analyzed by immunosequencing. In the source study's methods: Repertoire TCRs were checked for matches against a reference library of SARS-CoV-2-specific TCRs that had been generated using the MIRA antigen-specificity platform. Breadth was defined as the fraction of unique TCRs that were SARS-CoV-2-associated. Depth was defined as the fraction of total T cells that were SARS-CoV-2-associated. Using the MIRA data, each spike-specific TCR was mapped to the spike region that the TCR reacts to and placed in a CD4 or CD8 class. Log10-transformed breadth and depth values were compared by one-way ANOVA with Sidak's multiple comparisons tests. Here the immuneACCESS table is served through TCRdb, limited to in-frame sequences with V and J called. Missing clones are a known gap in these copies; in checked studies unresolved V genes cover under half, and the rest lacks a known reason. From that table come the V and J calls and clone size; the DNA was used to work out D and trimming. The sample records approximately 46,000 clones, about three quarters of which are singletons. The ten largest clones capture roughly 7.2% of the sample.

Only one count was recorded for this clone. Its antigen target is currently unknown. No base-level quality is on record; no much larger clone is a single base apart. What this sample's time point label stands for: baseline before first vaccination. Samples from vaccinated people were obtained from the UK trials COV001 and COV002, which included a single-blind randomized controlled phase 2/3 trial of AZD1222 (ChAdOx1 nCoV-19) in healthy adults. For TCRbeta chain sequencing, PBMC samples were collected from trial participants at day 0 and at day 28 after the second dose. This clonotype was obtained from an adult in good health. The chain is assembled from TRBV28 and TRBJ2-2; the D element might be TRBD1 or TRBD2, as each aligns at 5 bases. The sample here was peripheral blood, taken on day 0 of AZD1222 vaccination. The CDR3 protein: CASSPPRTMGPGELFF. The DNA is as follows: TGTGCCAGCAGTCCCCCCCGGACAATGGGACCCGGGGAGCTGTTTTTT. Extended through the reference TRBV28 and TRBJ2-2 proteins, this CDR3 yields the full variable domain: DVKVTQSSRYLVKRTGEKVFLECVQDMDHENMFWYRQDPGLGLRLIYFSYDVKMKEKGDIPEGYSVSREKKERFSLILESASTNQTSMYLCASSPPRTMGPGELFFGEGSRLTVL.